These T cell receptor beta chains were read from a single sample in a study of T cells in Graves' hyperthyroidism and ophthalmopathy. TCRdb re-called the multiplex PCR reads with MiXCR, one entry per CDR3 protein. This sample has more than 500,000 distinct CDR3 sequences; approximately 15% occur once, and the top ten carry 11% to 15%. Sequenced input: blood. These receptors were obtained from a woman aged 40 to 55 with Graves' hyperthyroidism. The CDR3 runs from the conserved cysteine through the conserved F or W. The D gene is left open where the match is weak. Rows give clone size only sometimes, using once, few, many, or a class for an expanded clone.

cdr3_aa: CAWSRTGGFYEQYF
cdr3_nt: TGTGCCTGGAGTCGGACAGGGGGATTTTACGAGCAGTACTTC
v_call: TRBV30
d_call: TRBD1
j_call: TRBJ2-7
clone_size: many

cdr3_aa: CASSPGEVNTEAFF
cdr3_nt: TGTGCCAGCAGCCCCGGGGAGGTGAACACTGAAGCTTTCTTT
v_call: TRBV9
d_call: -
j_call: TRBJ1-1
clone_size: few

cdr3_aa: CATSKSGGTGGYEQYF
cdr3_nt: TGTGCCACCAGTAAGAGCGGCGGGACAGGGGGCTATGAGCAGTACTTC
v_call: TRBV24-1
d_call: TRBD1
j_call: TRBJ2-7
clone_size: -

cdr3_aa: CAIGDGSGGNEQFF
cdr3_nt: TGTGCCATTGGTGACGGCTCAGGCGGCAATGAGCAGTTCTTC
v_call: TRBV10-3
d_call: -
j_call: TRBJ2-1
clone_size: many

cdr3_aa: CASSSRGLQPQHF
cdr3_nt: TGTGCCAGCAGTTCCAGGGGGCTTCAGCCCCAGCATTTT
v_call: TRBV6-8
d_call: TRBD1
j_call: TRBJ1-5
clone_size: many

cdr3_aa: CASREGGSSTDTQYF
cdr3_nt: TGCGCCAGCAGGGAAGGGGGCTCTAGCACAGATACGCAGTATTTT
v_call: TRBV5-1
d_call: TRBD1
j_call: TRBJ2-3
clone_size: many

cdr3_aa: CSAVREGFRLLARDEQFF
cdr3_nt: TGCAGCGCCGTTCGCGAGGGTTTCCGTTTGTTAGCTCGGGATGAGCAGTTCTTC
v_call: TRBV29-1
d_call: -
j_call: TRBJ2-1
clone_size: few

cdr3_aa: CASSLKGTSGRALYEQFF
cdr3_nt: TGTGCCAGCAGTTTAAAGGGGACTAGCGGGAGGGCCCTGTATGAGCAGTTCTTC
v_call: TRBV12-3/TRBV12-4
d_call: TRBD2
j_call: TRBJ2-1
clone_size: many

cdr3_aa: CASSLSLTGAGPYEQYF
cdr3_nt: TGTGCCAGCAGTTTATCGCTGACAGGGGCAGGTCCCTACGAGCAGTACTTC
v_call: TRBV27
d_call: TRBD1
j_call: TRBJ2-7
clone_size: many

cdr3_aa: CASSLELGEQFF
cdr3_nt: TGTGCCAGCAGCCTTGAGCTGGGGGAGCAGTTCTTC
v_call: TRBV7-3
d_call: -
j_call: TRBJ2-1
clone_size: -

cdr3_aa: CASSLGLALDTDTQYF
cdr3_nt: TGTGCCAGCAGTTTGGGACTAGCCTTAGACACAGATACGCAGTATTTT
v_call: TRBV28
d_call: TRBD2
j_call: TRBJ2-3
clone_size: many

cdr3_aa: CASSRQGTEAFF
cdr3_nt: TGTGCCAGCAGCCGACAGGGAACTGAAGCTTTCTTT
v_call: TRBV7-9
d_call: TRBD1
j_call: TRBJ1-1
clone_size: many

cdr3_aa: CSAAGVAGGDRIGTGELFF
cdr3_nt: TGCAGTGCTGCCGGCGTAGCGGGGGGGGATCGGATTGGCACCGGGGAGCTGTTTTTT
v_call: TRBV20-1
d_call: TRBD2
j_call: TRBJ2-2
clone_size: many